This T cell receptor (beta chain) was identified during a study of T-cell memory formation after mild COVID-19. General study results and limits: Confirmation was lacking for SARS-CoV-2 specificity of second-wave clones that peaked on day 37.

In TCRdb, the 5' RACE reads were re-called with MiXCR into one record per CDR3 protein. The sample holds roughly 120,000 distinct CDR3 sequences, 15% to 20% seen once. A few counts support this clonotype. The antigen is undetermined. Germline V gene data show CDR1 as SGHTA and CDR2 as FQGNSA. Trimming removed 3 bases from V and 2 bases from J; junction bases left unmatched: 1. The CDR3 sequence is 14 residues long. The source of this sequence is an adult woman who had mild COVID-19 (a few samples of this study predate the infection). Cell type and time point are not known. The specimen sequenced was PBMCs or a T cell subset sorted from them (not recorded which). The chain joins TRBV7-2 to TRBJ2-1, with 7 nucleotides matching TRBD2. CDR3: CASSLTSPYNEQFF. The CDR3 DNA follows: TGTGCCAGCAGCTTGACTAGCCCCTACAATGAGCAGTTCTTC. Filled out from reference TRBV7-2 and TRBJ2-1, the complete variable domain reads GAGVSQSPSNKVTEKGKDVELRCDPISGHTALYWYRQSLGQGLEFLIYFQGNSAPDKSGLPSDRFSAERTGGSVSTLTIQRTQQEDSAVYLCASSLTSPYNEQFFGPGTRLTVL.